This TCR beta chain is drawn from a study of blood T cell repertoires in COVID-19. Overall study context: COVID-19 samples collected from the United States, Italy and Spain covered acute and convalescent phases.

The authors' processing: Reference gene primer amplification gave estimated nucleated cell counts. Libraries were prepared by immunoSEQ multiplex PCR; TCRdb keeps only in-frame clonotypes and omits some of them. V and J calls and clone size are as listed in that table; D and trimming were resolved from the DNA. The repertoire consists of almost 80,000 clones, with about 93% occurring once and the leading ten covering approximately 0.74%. Germline CDR1 and CDR2: LNHDA and SQIVND (reference sequence). There are 13 residues in the CDR3. V gave up 9 bases and J gave up 3 bases, with 14 bases separating them. This clone was detected a few times.

Sequenced material: peripheral blood. The gene calls are TRBV19 and TRBJ1-2; D remains unclear. This TCR came from a woman aged 80 or over with acute or convalescent COVID-19. CDR3 region: CASSPGLDYGYTF. As DNA, the CDR3 is TGTGCCAGCTCCCCGGGGTTGGACTATGGCTACACCTTC.